A single sample is the source of the 8 T cell receptor beta chains below, sequenced in a study of beta chain features in type 1 diabetes (dated 2018 in TCRdb). The library was produced with the immunoSEQ multiplex PCR assay. The entire amount of isolated RNA was reverse transcribed using the High Capacity cDNA Reverse Transcription Kit, so the sequenced TCRB transcripts were expressed ones. Here the immuneACCESS table is served through TCRdb, limited to in-frame sequences with V and J called. Missing clones are a known gap in these copies; in checked studies unresolved V genes cover under half, and the rest lacks a known reason. This sample gives 140,000 to 150,000 clones in total; 48% of them show up just once. The ten largest clones represent around 0.39% of the sample. The sample taken for sequencing was Tregs from blood. The cell subset or site tag for this specimen amounts to: regulatory CD4+ T cells. These receptors came from a man younger than 30 in good health.

CDR3: CASSPGGDTQYF. In DNA, the CDR3 is TGTGCCAGCAGCCCGGGAGGAGATACGCAGTATTTT. The gene calls are TRBV7-3 and TRBJ2-3; 7 nucleotides line up with TRBD2. Losses at the gene ends were 5 bases for V and 5 bases for J; bases not matched to a gene: 1. The CDR3 spans 12 residues. Germline CDR1 reads SGHTA; CDR2 reads FQGTGA. Together with reference TRBV7-3 and TRBJ2-3, the CDR3 gives the full variable domain: GAGVSQTPSNKVTEKGKYVELRCDPISGHTALYWYRQSLGQGPEFLIYFQGTGAADDSGLPNDRFFAVRPEGSVSTLKIQRTERGDSAVYLCASSPGGDTQYFGPGTRLTVL.

This clone was recorded a few times. The same CDR3 is also encoded by other DNA sequences in this sample. The chain combines TRBV30 with TRBJ2-1, with D tentatively TRBD2 (6 bases). V lost 3 bases, J lost 7 bases, and 10 bases lay in between. This CDR3 spans 12 amino acids. CDR1 is GTSNPN and CDR2 is SVGIG in the germline V gene (reference sequence). The CDR3, as DNA: TGTGCCTGGAGCAGGGCGGGGAATGAGCAGTTCTTC. Protein sequence: CAWSRAGNEQFF.

The J gene is TRBJ1-2, the V gene TRBV7-9; 7 bases fit TRBD1. The length of the CDR3 is 13 residues. J was trimmed by 4 bases and V by 5 bases; bases with no gene match: 4. The germline CDR1 and CDR2 sequences are SEHNR and FQNEAQ (reference sequence). The CDR3 DNA is TGTGCCAGCAGCCGAAGACAGGGCTATGGCTACACCTTC. Translation: CASSRRQGYGYTF.

J is TRBJ1-5 and V is TRBV7-9; the D gene is possibly TRBD1 (6 bases). The CDR3 spans 17 residues. The V gene's germline CDR1 is SEHNR and CDR2 FQNEAQ (reference sequence). Trimming cost V 4 bases and J 2 bases, with 18 bases left between them. CDR3 in DNA: TGTGCCAGCAGCTCCGCGGGGGCAGTCTCGGGCAATCAGCCCCAGCATTTT. Translating it yields CASSSAGAVSGNQPQHF.

The rearrangement links TRBV5-1 to TRBJ2-1, with D tentatively TRBD2 (6 bases). The germline V and J ends were trimmed by 0 bases and 10 bases, with 17 bases remaining between them. Germline V CDR1 and CDR2: SGHRS, YFSETQ. The length of the CDR3 is 15 residues. The CDR3 here is CASSLAESGRAEQFF. CDR3 DNA: TGCGCCAGCAGCTTGGCGGAGAGCGGGCGGGCCGAGCAGTTCTTC.

The rearrangement uses TRBV28 and TRBJ2-5; a possible D gene is TRBD2 (6 bases). V dropped 2 bases and J dropped 5 bases, with 9 bases sitting between them. There are 13 residues in the CDR3. Germline CDR1 MDHEN, CDR2 SYDVKM. The CDR3 is CASSLPGRETQYF. The CDR3 DNA is TGTGCCAGCAGTTTACCTGGGAGGGAGACCCAGTACTTC. The variable domain in full, with the rest retrieved from reference TRBV28 and TRBJ2-5, is DVKVTQSSRYLVKRTGEKVFLECVQDMDHENMFWYRQDPGLGLRLIYFSYDVKMKEKGDIPEGYSVSREKKERFSLILESASTNQTSMYLCASSLPGRETQYFGPGTRLLVL.

This clone showed up just a few times. The chain carries TRBV19 and TRBJ1-1, with D unclear. The CDR3 is 13 residues long. Germline V lookup: CDR1 LNHDA, CDR2 SQIVND (reference sequence). V was pared by 3 bases and J by 4 bases, with 9 bases between. DNA of the CDR3: TGTGCCAGTAGTATGGGGAGGTCCACTGAAGCTTTCTTT. It is translated as CASSMGRSTEAFF.

The chain joins TRBV28 to TRBJ2-7; 8 bases line up with TRBD2. CDR3 length equals 15 residues. Germline CDR1 and CDR2: MDHEN and SYDVKM. J was trimmed by 0 bases and V by 6 bases; bases with no gene match: 7. Here the CDR3 DNA reads TGTGCCAGCAGCCTAGCGGGCGAAATCTCCTACGAGCAGTACTTC. It specifies CASSLAGEISYEQYF.